This T cell receptor beta chain was observed in a study of PD-1 blockade in classical Hodgkin lymphoma. The V and J ends lost 3 bases and 1 base respectively, with 11 bases between them. The germline V gene encodes CDR1 SGHKS and CDR2 YYEKEE (reference sequence). The CDR3 covers 14 residues. Specified time point: cycle 4 day 1 (C4D1), after about 6 weeks of nivolumab. Each patient relapsed following autologous stem cell transplantation, and prior brentuximab vedotin exposure differed. Sequenced by immunoSEQ multiplex PCR; TCRdb stores in-frame clones only, minus some. The sample includes more than 75,000 clones, about 92% seen only once; the top ten take roughly 2%.

The V call is TRBV5-5, the J call TRBJ2-7; TRBD1 is a possible D gene (5 bases). The clonotype comes from a human donor with classical Hodgkin lymphoma. Sequences were derived from peripheral blood mononuclear cells (PBMCs), sampled before the fourth cycle of nivolumab. The CDR3 DNA is TGTGCCAGCAGCTCTTGGGGCCAATCCTACGAGCAGTACTTC. This translates into CASSSWGQSYEQYF.